This entry describes one T cell receptor beta chain. Its antigen is still unknown. No base qualities exist here, and no much larger clone lies one base off it. This entry is derived from a study of cytomegalovirus exposure and HLA in healthy donors (dated by TCRdb to about 2017). Regarding the complete study: According to a later analysis, one platform produced both the approximately 110 validation repertoires and the 550 to 800 repertoires of the first cohort. The study aimed to test whether cataloging public T cell receptors could reveal signatures of past pathogen exposure. A separate validation cohort of 100 to 150 different subjects was used in addition to the roughly 670-subject first cohort. To predict cytomegalovirus infection status, the study brought together high-throughput TCR immunosequencing, statistical association of individual TCRs with disease status, and machine learning.

Donors formed part of the validation cohort, which comprised 120 subjects and was distinct from the first cohort of fewer than 750 subjects. The investigation overall reported the following: Across donors, most TCR sequences were observed very rarely, whereas some public TCRs were present in many individuals. A later analysis had no HLA typing for the validation cohort, so co-occurrence there was scored across all 130 or so repertoires. In vitro tests confirmed that three of the cytomegalovirus-associated TCR beta chains recognize cytomegalovirus antigens. In a later analysis, TCRs clustered in the first cohort were found to also tend to co-occur in the 120 or so validation repertoires, with 85% to 95% of cluster scores above 0. A total of fewer than 200 TCR beta chains were listed by the study as associated with cytomegalovirus. In both the original and validation cohorts, the classifier was reported to diagnose cytomegalovirus status with high specificity and sensitivity. It was suggested by the authors that the approach could potentially be generalized to other disease states and immunological phenotypes.

The method behind the library was the immunoSEQ multiplex PCR assay. The published analysis was carried out like this. A statistical classification framework was developed to diagnose cytomegalovirus status using the catalog of TCR beta chain sequences. The source is immuneACCESS, and TCRdb retained only in-frame sequences with V and J called. Part of the clones is not carried over; for the studies checked, unresolved V genes explain less than half of this, and the remainder is unexplained. The DNA was the basis for D and trimming; V, J and clone size are from that table. The sample has over 250,000 clones on record, roughly 85% of them singletons. Jointly, the top ten make up 0.9% to 1.1% of the sample. CDR1 and CDR2 are drawn from the germline V gene: MNHNS, SASEGT. Including cysteine and phenylalanine, the CDR3 has 12 amino acids. Only CDR3 DNA remains: 36 bases, in frame from the first base. At the junction V is shortened by 6 bases and J by 5 bases, with 10 bases in between.

The receptor chain draws on TRBV6-1 and TRBJ2-5; perhaps TRBD2 is the D gene, with 6 bases matching. The sequence was obtained from a woman aged 18-29 years in good health and CMV-seronegative. The sample consisted of PBMCs. This receptor carries the CDR3 CASRGGSETQYF. At the DNA level, the sequence is TGTGCCAGCAGGGGAGGATCCGAGACCCAGTACTTC.